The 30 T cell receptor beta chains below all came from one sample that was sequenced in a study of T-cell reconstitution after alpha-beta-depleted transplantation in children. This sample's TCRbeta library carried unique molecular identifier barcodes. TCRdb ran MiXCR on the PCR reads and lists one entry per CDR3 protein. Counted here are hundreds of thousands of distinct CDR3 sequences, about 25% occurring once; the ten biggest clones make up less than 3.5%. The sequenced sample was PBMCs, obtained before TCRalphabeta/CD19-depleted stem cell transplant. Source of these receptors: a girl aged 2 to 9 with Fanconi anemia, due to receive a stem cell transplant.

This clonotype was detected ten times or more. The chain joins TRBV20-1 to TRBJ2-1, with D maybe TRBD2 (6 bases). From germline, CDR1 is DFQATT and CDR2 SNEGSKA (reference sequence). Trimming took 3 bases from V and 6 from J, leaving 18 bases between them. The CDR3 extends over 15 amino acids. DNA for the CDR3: TGCAGTGCTAGGACCGGGACTGGGATATTCAATGAGCAGTTCTTC. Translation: CSARTGTGIFNEQFF.

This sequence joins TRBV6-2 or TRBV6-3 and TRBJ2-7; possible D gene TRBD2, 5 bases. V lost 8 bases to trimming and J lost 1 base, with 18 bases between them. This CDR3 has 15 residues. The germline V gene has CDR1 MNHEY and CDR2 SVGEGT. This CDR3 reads CASSYAGEPSYEQYF. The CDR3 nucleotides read TGTGCCAGCTCTTATGCCGGGGAACCTTCCTACGAGCAGTACTTC.

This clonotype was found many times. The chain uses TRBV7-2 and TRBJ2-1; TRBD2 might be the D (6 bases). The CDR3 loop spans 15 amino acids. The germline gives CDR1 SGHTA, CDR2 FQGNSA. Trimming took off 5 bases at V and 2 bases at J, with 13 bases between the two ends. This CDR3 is CASSLLATPYNEQFF. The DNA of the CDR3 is TGTGCCAGCAGCCTACTAGCCACACCCTACAATGAGCAGTTCTTC.

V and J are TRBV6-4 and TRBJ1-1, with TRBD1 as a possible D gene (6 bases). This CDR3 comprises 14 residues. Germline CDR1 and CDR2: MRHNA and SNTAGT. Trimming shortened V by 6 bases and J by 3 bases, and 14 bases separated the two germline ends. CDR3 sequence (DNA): TGTGCCAGCAGGGAACAGGGAGGGGACACTGAAGCTTTCTTT. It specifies CASREQGGDTEAFF.

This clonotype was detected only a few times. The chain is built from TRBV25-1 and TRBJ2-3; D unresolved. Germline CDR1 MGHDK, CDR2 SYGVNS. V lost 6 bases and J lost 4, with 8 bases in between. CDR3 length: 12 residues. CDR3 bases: TGTGCCAGCAGGGGAAGGCCAGATACGCAGTATTTT. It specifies CASRGRPDTQYF. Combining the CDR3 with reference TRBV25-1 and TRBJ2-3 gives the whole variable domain EADIYQTPRYLVIGTGKKITLECSQTMGHDKMYWYQQDPGMELHLIHYSYGVNSTEKGDLSSESTVSRIRTEHFPLTLESARPSHTSQYLCASRGRPDTQYFGPGTRLTVL.

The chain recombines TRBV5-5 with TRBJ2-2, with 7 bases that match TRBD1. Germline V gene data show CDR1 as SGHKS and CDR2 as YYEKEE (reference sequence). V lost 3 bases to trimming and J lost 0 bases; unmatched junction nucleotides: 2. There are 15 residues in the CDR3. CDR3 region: CASSSGTANTGELFF. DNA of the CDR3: TGTGCCAGCAGCTCCGGGACAGCGAACACCGGGGAGCTGTTTTTT.

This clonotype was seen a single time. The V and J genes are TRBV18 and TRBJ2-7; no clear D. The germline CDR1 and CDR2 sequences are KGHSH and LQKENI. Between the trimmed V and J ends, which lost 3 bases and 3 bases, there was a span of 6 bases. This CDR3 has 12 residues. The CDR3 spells CASSPNVYEQYF. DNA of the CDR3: TGTGCCAGCTCACCGAACGTCTACGAGCAGTACTTC.

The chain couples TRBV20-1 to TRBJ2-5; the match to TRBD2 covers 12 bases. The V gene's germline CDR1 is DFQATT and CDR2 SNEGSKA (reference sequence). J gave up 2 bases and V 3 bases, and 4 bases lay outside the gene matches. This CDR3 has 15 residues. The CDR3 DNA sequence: TGCAGTGCTAGTCTAGCGGGAGGGGGACAAGAGACCCAGTACTTC. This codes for CSASLAGGGQETQYF.

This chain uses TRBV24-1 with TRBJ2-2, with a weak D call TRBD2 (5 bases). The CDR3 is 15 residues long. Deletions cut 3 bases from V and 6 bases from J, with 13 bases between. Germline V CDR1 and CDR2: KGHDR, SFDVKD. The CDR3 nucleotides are TGTGCCACCAGTGATGTCCGTCGGACTTCCGGGGAGCTGTTTTTT. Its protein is CATSDVRRTSGELFF.

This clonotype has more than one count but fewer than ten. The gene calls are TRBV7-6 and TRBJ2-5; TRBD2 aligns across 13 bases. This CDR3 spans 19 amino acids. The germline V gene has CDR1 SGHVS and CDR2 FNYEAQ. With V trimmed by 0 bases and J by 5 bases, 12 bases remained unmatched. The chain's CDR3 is CASSLARGLAGDISETQYF. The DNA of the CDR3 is TGTGCCAGCAGCTTAGCGCGTGGACTAGCGGGAGACATTAGTGAGACCCAGTACTTC.

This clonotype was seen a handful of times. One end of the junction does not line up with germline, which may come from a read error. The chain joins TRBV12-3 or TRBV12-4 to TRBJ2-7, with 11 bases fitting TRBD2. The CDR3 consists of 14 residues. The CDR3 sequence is CASSIAGGSYEQYF. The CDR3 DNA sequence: TGTGCCAGCAGTATAGCGGGAGGGTCCTACGAGCAGTACTTC.

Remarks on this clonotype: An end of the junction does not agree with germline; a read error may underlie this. CDR3 loop: CSATQGLFSGNAIYF. CDR3 DNA sequence: TGCAGCGCCACACAAGGACTTTTCTCTGGAAACGCCATATATTTT. The chain couples TRBV29-1 to TRBJ1-3; no clear D gene. Germline values: CDR1 SQVTM, CDR2 ANQGSEA. CDR3 size: 15 residues. Using reference TRBV29-1 and TRBJ1-3 for the parts outside the CDR3, the full variable domain is SAVISQKPSRDICQRGTSLTIQCQVDSQVTMMFWYRQQPGQSLTLIATANQGSEATYESGFVIDKFPISRPNLTFSTLTVSNMSPEDSSIYLCSATQGLFSGNAIYFGEGSWLTVV.

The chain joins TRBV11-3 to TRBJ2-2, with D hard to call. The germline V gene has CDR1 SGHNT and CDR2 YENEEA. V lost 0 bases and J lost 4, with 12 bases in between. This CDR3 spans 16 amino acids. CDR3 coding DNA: TGTGCCAGCAGCTTAGAATCTCCTGGAGCCACCGGGGAGCTGTTTTTT. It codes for CASSLESPGATGELFF.

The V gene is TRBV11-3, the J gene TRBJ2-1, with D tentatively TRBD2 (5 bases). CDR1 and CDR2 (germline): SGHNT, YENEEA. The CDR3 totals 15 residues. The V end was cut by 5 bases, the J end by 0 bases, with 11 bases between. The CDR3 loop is CASSRGGYSYNEQFF. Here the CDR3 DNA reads TGTGCCAGCAGCCGTGGCGGGTACTCCTACAATGAGCAGTTCTTC.

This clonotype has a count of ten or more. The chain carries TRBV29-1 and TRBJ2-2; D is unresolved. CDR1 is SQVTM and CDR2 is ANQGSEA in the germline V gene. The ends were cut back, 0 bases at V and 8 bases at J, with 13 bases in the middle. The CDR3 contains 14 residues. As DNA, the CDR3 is TGCAGCGTTGAAGAAAAGCCGGCAATTGGGGAGCTGTTTTTT. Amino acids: CSVEEKPAIGELFF.

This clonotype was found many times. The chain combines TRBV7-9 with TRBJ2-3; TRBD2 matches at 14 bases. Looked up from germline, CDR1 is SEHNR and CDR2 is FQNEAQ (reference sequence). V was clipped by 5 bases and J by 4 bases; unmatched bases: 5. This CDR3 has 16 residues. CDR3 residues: CASSLSTSGGADTQYF. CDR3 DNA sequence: TGTGCCAGCAGCCTCTCGACTAGCGGGGGGGCAGATACGCAGTATTTT.

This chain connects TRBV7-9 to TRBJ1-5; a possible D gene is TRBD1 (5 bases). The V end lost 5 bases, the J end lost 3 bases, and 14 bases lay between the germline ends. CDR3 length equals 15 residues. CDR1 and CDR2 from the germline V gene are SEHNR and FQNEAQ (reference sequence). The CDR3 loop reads CASSTRDGLNQPQHF. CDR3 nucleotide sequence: TGTGCCAGCAGCACCCGGGACGGACTCAATCAGCCCCAGCATTTT.

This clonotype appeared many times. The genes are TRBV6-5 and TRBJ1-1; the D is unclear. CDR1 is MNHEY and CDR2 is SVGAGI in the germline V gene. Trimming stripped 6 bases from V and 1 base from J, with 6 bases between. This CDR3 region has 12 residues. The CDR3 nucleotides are TGTGCCAGCAGATACAGGAACACTGAAGCTTTCTTT. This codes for CASRYRNTEAFF.

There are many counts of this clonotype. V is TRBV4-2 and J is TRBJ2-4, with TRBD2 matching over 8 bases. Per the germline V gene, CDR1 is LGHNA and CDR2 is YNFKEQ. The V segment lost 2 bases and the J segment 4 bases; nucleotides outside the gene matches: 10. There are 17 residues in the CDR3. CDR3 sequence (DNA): TGTGCCAGCAGCCAACAAACCGGGACTAGTGGGAAAAACATTCAGTACTTC. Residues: CASSQQTGTSGKNIQYF.

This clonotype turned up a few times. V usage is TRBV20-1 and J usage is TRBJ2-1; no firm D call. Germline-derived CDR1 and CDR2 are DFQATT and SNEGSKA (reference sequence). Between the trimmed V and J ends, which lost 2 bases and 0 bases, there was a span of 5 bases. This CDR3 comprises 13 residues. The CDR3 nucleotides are TGCAGTGCTAGACCAAGCTCCTACAATGAGCAGTTCTTC. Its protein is CSARPSSYNEQFF.

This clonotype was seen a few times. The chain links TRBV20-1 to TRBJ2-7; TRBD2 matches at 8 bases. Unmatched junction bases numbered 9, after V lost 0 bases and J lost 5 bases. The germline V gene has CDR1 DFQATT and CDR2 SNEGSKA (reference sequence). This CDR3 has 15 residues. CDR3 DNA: TGCAGTGCTAGAGATCGCCGGGAGGGCCTTAACGAGCAGTACTTC. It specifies CSARDRREGLNEQYF.

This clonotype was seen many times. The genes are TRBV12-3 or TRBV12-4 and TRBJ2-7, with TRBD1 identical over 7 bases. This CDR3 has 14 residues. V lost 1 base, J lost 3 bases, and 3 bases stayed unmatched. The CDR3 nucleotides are TGTGCCAGCAGTTTAGGGGACAGATTCTACGAGCAGTACTTC. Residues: CASSLGDRFYEQYF.

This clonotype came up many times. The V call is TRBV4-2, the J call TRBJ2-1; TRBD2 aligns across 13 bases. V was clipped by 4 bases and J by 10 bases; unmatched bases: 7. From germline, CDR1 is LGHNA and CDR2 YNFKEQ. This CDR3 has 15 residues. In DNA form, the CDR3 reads TGTGCCAGCAGCCTGGGACTAGCGGGAAGTTGGGAGCAGTTCTTC. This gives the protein CASSLGLAGSWEQFF.

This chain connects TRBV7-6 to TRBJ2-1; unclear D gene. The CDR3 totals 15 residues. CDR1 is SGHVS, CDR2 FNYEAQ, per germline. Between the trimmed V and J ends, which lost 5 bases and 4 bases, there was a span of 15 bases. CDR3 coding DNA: TGTGCCAGCAGCAGTCTAGAGTCCATATACAATGAGCAGTTCTTC. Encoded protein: CASSSLESIYNEQFF.

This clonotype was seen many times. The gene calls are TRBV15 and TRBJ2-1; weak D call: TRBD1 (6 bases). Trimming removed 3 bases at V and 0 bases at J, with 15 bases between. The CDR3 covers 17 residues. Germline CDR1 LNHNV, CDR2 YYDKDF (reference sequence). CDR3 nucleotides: TGTGCCACCAGCAGGTGGACAGCCCTAAGCTCCTACAATGAGCAGTTCTTC. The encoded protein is CATSRWTALSSYNEQFF.

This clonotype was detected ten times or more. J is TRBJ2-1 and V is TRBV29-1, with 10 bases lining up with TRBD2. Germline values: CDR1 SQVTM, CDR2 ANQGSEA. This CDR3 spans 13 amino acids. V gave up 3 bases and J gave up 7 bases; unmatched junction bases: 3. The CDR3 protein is CSVDSGRANEQFF. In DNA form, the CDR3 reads TGCAGCGTTGACAGCGGGAGGGCTAATGAGCAGTTCTTC.

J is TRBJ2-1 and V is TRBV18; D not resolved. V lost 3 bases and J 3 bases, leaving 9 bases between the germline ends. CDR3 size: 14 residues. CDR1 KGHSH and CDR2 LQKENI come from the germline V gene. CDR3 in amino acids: CASSPSVGYNEQFF. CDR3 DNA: TGTGCCAGCTCACCGTCGGTCGGCTACAATGAGCAGTTCTTC.

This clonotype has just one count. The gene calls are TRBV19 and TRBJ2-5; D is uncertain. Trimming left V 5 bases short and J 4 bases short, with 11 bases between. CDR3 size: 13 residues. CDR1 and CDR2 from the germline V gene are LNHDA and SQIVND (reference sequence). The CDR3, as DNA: TGTGCCAGTAGTCCAGCCGGTGGAGAGACCCAGTACTTC. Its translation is CASSPAGGETQYF.

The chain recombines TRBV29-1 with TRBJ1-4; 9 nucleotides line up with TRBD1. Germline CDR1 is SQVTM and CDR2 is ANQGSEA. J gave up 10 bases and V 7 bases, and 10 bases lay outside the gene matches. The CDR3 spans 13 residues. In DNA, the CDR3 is TGCAGCGCCAAGGGACAGGGAGGAAGAAAACTGTTTTTT. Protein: CSAKGQGGRKLFF.

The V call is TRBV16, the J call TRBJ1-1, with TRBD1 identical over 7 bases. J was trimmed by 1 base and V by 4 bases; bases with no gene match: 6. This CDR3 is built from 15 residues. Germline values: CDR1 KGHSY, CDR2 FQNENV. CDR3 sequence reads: CASSPYRGANTEAFF. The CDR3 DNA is TGTGCCAGCAGCCCATACAGGGGCGCGAACACTGAAGCTTTCTTT.